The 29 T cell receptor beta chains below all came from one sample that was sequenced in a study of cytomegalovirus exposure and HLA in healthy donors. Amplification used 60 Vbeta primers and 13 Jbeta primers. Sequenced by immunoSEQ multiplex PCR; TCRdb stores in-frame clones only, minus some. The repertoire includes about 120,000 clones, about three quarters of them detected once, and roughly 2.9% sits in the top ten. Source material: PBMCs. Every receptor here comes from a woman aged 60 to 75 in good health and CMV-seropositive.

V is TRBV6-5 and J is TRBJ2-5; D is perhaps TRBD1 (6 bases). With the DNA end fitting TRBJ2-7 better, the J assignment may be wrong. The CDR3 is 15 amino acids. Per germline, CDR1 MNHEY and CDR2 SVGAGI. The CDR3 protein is CASSYSPGPRGEQYF. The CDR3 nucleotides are TGTGCCAGCAGTTACTCCCCAGGCCCCAGGGGCGAGCAGTACTTC.

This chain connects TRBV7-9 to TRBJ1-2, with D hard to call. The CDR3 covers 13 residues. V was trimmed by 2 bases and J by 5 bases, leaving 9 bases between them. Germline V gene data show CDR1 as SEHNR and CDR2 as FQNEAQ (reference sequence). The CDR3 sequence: CASSLRGPYGYTF. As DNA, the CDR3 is TGTGCCAGCAGCTTACGGGGTCCGTATGGCTACACCTTC.

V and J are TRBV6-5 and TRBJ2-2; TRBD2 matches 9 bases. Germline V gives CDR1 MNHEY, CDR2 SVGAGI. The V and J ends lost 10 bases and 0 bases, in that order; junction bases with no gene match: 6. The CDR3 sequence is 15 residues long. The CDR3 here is CATIRTSANTGELFF. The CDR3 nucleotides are TGTGCCACCATTCGGACTAGCGCGAACACCGGGGAGCTGTTTTTT.

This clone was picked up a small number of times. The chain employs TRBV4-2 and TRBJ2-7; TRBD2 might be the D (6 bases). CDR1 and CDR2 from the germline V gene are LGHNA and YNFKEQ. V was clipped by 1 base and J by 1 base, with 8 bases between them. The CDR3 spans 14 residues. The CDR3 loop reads CASSQGGISYEQYF. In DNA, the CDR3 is TGTGCCAGCAGCCAAGGCGGGATTTCCTACGAGCAGTACTTC.

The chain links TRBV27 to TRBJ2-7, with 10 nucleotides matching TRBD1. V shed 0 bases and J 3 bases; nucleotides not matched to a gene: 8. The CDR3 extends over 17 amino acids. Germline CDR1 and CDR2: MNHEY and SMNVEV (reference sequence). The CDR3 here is CASSLSGPGQGIYEQYF. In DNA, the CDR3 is TGTGCCAGCAGTTTATCGGGCCCGGGACAGGGGATCTACGAGCAGTACTTC.

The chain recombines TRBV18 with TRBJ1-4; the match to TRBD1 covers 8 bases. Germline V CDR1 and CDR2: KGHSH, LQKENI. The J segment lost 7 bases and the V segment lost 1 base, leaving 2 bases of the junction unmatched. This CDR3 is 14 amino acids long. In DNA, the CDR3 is TGTGCCAGCTCACCACGCAGGGGGCCTGAAAAACTGTTTTTT. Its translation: CASSPRRGPEKLFF.

Here the CDR3 reads CAISDGQPYGYTF. In DNA form, the CDR3 reads TGTGCCATCAGTGACGGACAGCCTTATGGCTACACCTTC. The chain links TRBV10-3 to TRBJ1-2; perhaps TRBD1 as D (6 bases). Germline values: CDR1 ENHRY, CDR2 SYGVKD. There are 13 residues in the CDR3. V dropped 3 bases and J dropped 5 bases, with 10 bases sitting between them.

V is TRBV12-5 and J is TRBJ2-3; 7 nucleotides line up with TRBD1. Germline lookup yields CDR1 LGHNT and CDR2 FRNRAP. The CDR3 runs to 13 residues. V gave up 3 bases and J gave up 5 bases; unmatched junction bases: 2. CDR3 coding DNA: TGTGCTAGTGGTTTTGACAGGGAAGATACGCAGTATTTT. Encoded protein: CASGFDREDTQYF.

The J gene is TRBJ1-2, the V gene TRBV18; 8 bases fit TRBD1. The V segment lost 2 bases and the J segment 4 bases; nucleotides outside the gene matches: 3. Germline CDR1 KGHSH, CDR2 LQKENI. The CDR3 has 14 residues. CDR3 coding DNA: TGTGCCAGCTCACCAGGGACAGGCCTCTATGGCTACACCTTC. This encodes CASSPGTGLYGYTF.

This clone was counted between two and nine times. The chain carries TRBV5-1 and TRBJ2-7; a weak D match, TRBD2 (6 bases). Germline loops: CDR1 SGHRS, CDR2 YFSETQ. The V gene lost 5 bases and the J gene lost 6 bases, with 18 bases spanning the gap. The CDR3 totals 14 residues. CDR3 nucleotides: TGCGCCAGCAGGTCGGCCACTAGCTCGCCCGAGCAGTACTTC. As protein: CASRSATSSPEQYF.

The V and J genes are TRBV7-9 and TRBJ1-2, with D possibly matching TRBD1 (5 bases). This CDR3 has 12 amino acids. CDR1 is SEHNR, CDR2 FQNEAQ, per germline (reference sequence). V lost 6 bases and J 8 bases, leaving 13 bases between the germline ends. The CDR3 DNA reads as TGTGCCAGCAGTCCGGACATACGAGGCTACACCTTC. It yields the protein CASSPDIRGYTF.

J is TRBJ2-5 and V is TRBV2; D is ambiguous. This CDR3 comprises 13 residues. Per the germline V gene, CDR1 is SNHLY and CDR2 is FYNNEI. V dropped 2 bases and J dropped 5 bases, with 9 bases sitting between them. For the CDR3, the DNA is TGTGCCAGCAGTGAAACCTACTCGGAGACCCAGTACTTC. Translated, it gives CASSETYSETQYF.

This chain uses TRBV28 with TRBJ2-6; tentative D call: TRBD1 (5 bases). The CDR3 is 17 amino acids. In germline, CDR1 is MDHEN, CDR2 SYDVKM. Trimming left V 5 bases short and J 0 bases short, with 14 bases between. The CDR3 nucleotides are TGTGCCAGCAGTCCCAGGGTAGGGGCCTCTGGGGCCAACGTCCTGACTTTC. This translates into CASSPRVGASGANVLTF.

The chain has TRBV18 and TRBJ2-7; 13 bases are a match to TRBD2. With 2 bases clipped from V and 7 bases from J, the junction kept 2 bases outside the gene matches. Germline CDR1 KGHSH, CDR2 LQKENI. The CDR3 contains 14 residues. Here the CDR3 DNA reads TGTGCCAGCTCACCAATGGGACTAGCGGGGGAGCAGTACTTC. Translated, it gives CASSPMGLAGEQYF.

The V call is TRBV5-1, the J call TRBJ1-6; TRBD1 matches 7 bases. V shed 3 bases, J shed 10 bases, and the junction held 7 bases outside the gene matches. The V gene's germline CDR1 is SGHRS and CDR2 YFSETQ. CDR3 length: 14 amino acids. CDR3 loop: CASSYLDRESPLHF. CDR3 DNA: TGCGCCAGCAGCTATTTAGACAGGGAGTCACCCCTCCACTTT.

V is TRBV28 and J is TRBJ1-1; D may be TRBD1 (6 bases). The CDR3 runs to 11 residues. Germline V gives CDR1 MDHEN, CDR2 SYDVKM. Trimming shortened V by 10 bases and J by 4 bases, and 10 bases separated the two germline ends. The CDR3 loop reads CATGESTEAFF. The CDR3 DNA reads TGTGCCACAGGGGAGAGCACTGAAGCTTTCTTT.

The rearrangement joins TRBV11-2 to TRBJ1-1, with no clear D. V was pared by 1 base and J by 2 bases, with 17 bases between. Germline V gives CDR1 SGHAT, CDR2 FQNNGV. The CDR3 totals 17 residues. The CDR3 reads CASSLGRGRRRNTEAFF. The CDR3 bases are TGTGCCAGCAGCTTAGGGAGAGGCCGGCGAAGAAACACTGAAGCTTTCTTT.

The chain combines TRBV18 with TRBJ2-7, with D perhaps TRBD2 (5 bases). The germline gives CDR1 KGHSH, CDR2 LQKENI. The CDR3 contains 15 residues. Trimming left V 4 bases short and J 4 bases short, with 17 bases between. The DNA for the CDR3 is TGTGCCAGCTCACGCGGACTGACCGACGTTTACGAGCAGTACTTC. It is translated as CASSRGLTDVYEQYF.

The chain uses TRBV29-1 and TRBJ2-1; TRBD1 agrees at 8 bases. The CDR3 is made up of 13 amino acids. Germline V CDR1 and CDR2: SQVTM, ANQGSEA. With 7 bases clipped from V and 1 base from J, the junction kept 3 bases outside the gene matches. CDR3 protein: CSATGGSYNEQFF. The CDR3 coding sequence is TGCAGCGCTACAGGGGGGTCCTACAATGAGCAGTTCTTC.

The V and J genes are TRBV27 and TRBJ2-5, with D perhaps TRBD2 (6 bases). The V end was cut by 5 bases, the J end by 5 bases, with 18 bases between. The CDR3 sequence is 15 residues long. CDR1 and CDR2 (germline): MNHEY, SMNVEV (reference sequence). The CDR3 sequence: CASSLGDWTRETQYF. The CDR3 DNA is TGTGCCAGCAGTCTAGGGGACTGGACGAGGGAGACCCAGTACTTC.

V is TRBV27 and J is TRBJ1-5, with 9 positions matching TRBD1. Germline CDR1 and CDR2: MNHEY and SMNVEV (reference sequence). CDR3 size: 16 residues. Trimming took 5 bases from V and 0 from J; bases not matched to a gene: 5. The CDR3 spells CASSPTTGGSNQPQHF. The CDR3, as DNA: TGTGCCAGCAGTCCGACGACAGGGGGTAGCAATCAGCCCCAGCATTTT.

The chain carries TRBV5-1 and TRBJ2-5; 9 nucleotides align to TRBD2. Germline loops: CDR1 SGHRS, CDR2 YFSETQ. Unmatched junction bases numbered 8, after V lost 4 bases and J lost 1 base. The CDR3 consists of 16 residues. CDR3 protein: CASSIRLAVFQETQYF. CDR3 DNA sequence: TGCGCCAGCAGCATACGACTAGCGGTCTTCCAAGAGACCCAGTACTTC.

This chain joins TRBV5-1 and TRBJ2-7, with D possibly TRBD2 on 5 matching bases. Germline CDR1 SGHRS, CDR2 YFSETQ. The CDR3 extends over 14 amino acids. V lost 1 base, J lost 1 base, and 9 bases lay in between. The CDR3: CASSLFGESYEQYF. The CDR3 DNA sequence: TGCGCCAGCAGCTTGTTCGGGGAATCCTACGAGCAGTACTTC.

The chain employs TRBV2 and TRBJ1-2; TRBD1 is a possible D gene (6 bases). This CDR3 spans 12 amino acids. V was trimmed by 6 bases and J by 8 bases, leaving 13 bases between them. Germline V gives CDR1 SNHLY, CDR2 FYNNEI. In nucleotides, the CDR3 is TGTGCCAGCAGCACACAGGGAAACGGCTACACCTTC. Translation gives CASSTQGNGYTF.

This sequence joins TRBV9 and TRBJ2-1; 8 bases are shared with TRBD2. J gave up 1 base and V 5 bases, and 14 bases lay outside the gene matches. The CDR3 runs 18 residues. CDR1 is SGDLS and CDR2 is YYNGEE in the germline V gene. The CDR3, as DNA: TGTGCCAGCAGTGGAGAGGGCGGGGGCGGGAGGTCCTACAATGAGCAGTTCTTC. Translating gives CASSGEGGGGRSYNEQFF.

In DNA, the CDR3 is TGTGCCAGCATCTTTGGGGCTAGCGGACAAGAGACCCAGTACTTC. It is translated as CASIFGASGQETQYF. The rearrangement uses TRBV2 and TRBJ2-5, with 7 bases aligning to TRBD2. The CDR3 extends over 15 amino acids. Germline V gene data show CDR1 as SNHLY and CDR2 as FYNNEI. V was clipped by 7 bases and J by 2 bases; unmatched bases: 10.

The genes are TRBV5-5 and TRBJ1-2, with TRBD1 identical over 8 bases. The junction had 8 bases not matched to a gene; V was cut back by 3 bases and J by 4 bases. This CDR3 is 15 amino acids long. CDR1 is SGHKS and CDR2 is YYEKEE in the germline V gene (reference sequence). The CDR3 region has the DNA TGTGCCAGCAGCTCCCAGGGACAGGCCACCTATGGCTACACCTTC. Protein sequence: CASSSQGQATYGYTF.

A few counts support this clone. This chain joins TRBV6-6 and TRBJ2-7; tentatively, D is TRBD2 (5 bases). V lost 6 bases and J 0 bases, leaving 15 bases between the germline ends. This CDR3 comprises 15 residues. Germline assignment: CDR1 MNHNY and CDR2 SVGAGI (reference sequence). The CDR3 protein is CASRSPSRSSYEQYF. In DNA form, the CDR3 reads TGTGCCAGCAGGTCCCCTAGCCGAAGCTCCTACGAGCAGTACTTC.

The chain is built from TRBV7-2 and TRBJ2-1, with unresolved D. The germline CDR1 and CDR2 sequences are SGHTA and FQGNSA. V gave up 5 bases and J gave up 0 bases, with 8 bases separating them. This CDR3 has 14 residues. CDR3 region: CASSHYSSYNEQFF. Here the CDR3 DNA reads TGTGCCAGCAGCCACTATAGCTCCTACAATGAGCAGTTCTTC.